These T cell receptor beta chains were read from a single sample in a study of T-cell memory formation after mild COVID-19. From the 5' RACE reads, TCRdb called clonotypes with MiXCR, one entry per CDR3 protein. The sample yields 100,000 to 150,000 distinct CDR3 sequences, approximately 15% seen once. Sequencing was done on a sample of PBMCs or a T cell subset sorted from them (not recorded which). The origin of the receptors is an adult woman who had mild COVID-19 (a few samples of this study predate the infection). Cell type and time point are not known. CDR3s include the opening cysteine and the closing phenylalanine or tryptophan. D genes are given only for firm matches. Not every row has a clone size; where given, it reads once, few, many or a size class.

V gene: TRBV29-1
clone size: .
D gene: TRBD1
J gene: TRBJ1-1
CDR3 DNA: TGCAGCGTTGAAGGACAGGGGATCACTGAAGCTTTCTTT
CDR3 protein: CSVEGQGITEAFF

V gene: TRBV12-3/TRBV12-4
clone size: .
D gene: TRBD1
J gene: TRBJ1-2
CDR3 DNA: TGTGCCAGCAGTTTCCTCTCCGACAGGGTTGGCTACACCTTC
CDR3 protein: CASSFLSDRVGYTF

V gene: TRBV30
clone size: few
D gene: .
J gene: TRBJ2-1
CDR3 DNA: TGTGCCTGGAGTGTACGGGGGACGGGTGAGCAGTTCTTC
CDR3 protein: CAWSVRGTGEQFF

V gene: TRBV7-8
clone size: few
D gene: .
J gene: TRBJ2-5
CDR3 DNA: TGTGCCAGCAGCTTAGGGGGGTTTTCCCAAGAGACCCAGTACTTC
CDR3 protein: CASSLGGFSQETQYF

V gene: TRBV4-1
clone size: .
D gene: TRBD1
J gene: TRBJ2-7
CDR3 DNA: TGCGCCAGCAGCCAAGACCTTGAGACAGGGGCGGTCGACGAGCAGTACTTC
CDR3 protein: CASSQDLETGAVDEQYF

V gene: TRBV12-3/TRBV12-4
clone size: .
D gene: .
J gene: TRBJ1-1
CDR3 DNA: TGTGCCAGCAGGCGAGGCACTGAAGCTTTCTTT
CDR3 protein: CASRRGTEAFF

V gene: TRBV27
clone size: few
D gene: .
J gene: TRBJ2-3
CDR3 DNA: TGTGCCAGCAGTTTGTATCCGAGCACAGATACGCAGTATTTT
CDR3 protein: CASSLYPSTDTQYF

V gene: TRBV20-1
clone size: .
D gene: .
J gene: TRBJ2-5
CDR3 DNA: TGCAGTGCTCCTTCCGTGGCTAGTCGGGGTGAGACCCAGTACTTC
CDR3 protein: CSAPSVASRGETQYF

V gene: TRBV9
clone size: .
D gene: .
J gene: TRBJ1-4
CDR3 DNA: TGTGCCAGCAGCGCCTCAGGCAGGGGTGAAAAACTGTTTTTT
CDR3 protein: CASSASGRGEKLFF

V gene: TRBV6-5
clone size: few
D gene: TRBD2
J gene: TRBJ2-1
CDR3 DNA: TGTGCCAGCAGTTACTCGGGCCTAGCGGGAGGCCCGGATGAGCAGTTCTTC
CDR3 protein: CASSYSGLAGGPDEQFF

V gene: TRBV14
clone size: .
D gene: .
J gene: TRBJ2-1
CDR3 DNA: TGTGCCAGCAGCCCCCACGGGTCAGCAGCCTACAATGAGCAGTTCTTC
CDR3 protein: CASSPHGSAAYNEQFF

V gene: TRBV7-9
clone size: few
D gene: TRBD2
J gene: TRBJ2-3
CDR3 DNA: TGTGCCAGCAGCTCCGATTTAGCGGGACCCGATACGCAGTATTTT
CDR3 protein: CASSSDLAGPDTQYF

V gene: TRBV9
clone size: many
D gene: .
J gene: TRBJ2-3
CDR3 DNA: TGTGCCAGCAGCGCGTTACTCGGGACGCTCACAGATACGCAGTATTTT
CDR3 protein: CASSALLGTLTDTQYF

V gene: TRBV9
clone size: .
D gene: .
J gene: TRBJ1-1
CDR3 DNA: TGTGCCAGCAGCGTAGCCCCAGGACTGAACACTGAAGCTTTCTTT
CDR3 protein: CASSVAPGLNTEAFF

V gene: TRBV14
clone size: .
D gene: TRBD2
J gene: TRBJ2-4
CDR3 DNA: TGTGCCAGCAGCCCAGCGGGAGTACCCAAAAACATTCAGTACTTC
CDR3 protein: CASSPAGVPKNIQYF